This T cell receptor (beta chain) appears in the sequencing data of a study of T cells in localized non-small cell lung cancer. Study-wide results and caveats: Uninvolved adjacent lung showed the highest T cell clonality, exceeding tumor.

Germline V gene lookup returns CDR1 SGDLS and CDR2 YYNGEE. The CDR3 loop spans 16 amino acids. V dropped 4 bases and J dropped 0 bases, with 14 bases sitting between them. This clone was counted once. Its antigen is as yet unknown. TCRdb keeps only in-frame clones here, not all; method: immunoSEQ multiplex PCR. This sample has roughly 35,000 clones, with 92% found just once. The chain recombines TRBV9 with TRBJ1-5, with a tentative D call TRBD1 (5 bases). The material sequenced was peripheral blood, taken before any cancer treatment. This TCR came from a female donor older than 55 with stage I lung adenocarcinoma. Here the CDR3 reads CASSPWDEYSNQPQHF. In DNA, the CDR3 is TGTGCCAGCAGCCCCTGGGACGAATATAGCAATCAGCCCCAGCATTTT. The whole variable domain, remainder taken from reference TRBV9 and TRBJ1-5, is DSGVTQTPKHLITATGQRVTLRCSPRSGDLSVYWYQQSLDQGLQFLIQYYNGEERAKGNILERFSAQQFPDLHSELNLSSLELGDSALYFCASSPWDEYSNQPQHFGDGTRLSIL.